The 2 T cell receptor beta chains presented below share a single source sample, sequenced in a study of T cells after yellow fever vaccination. TCRdb re-derived calls from the 5' RACE reads in MiXCR, one entry per CDR3 protein. Of about 340,000 distinct CDR3 sequences listed, almost 4% are singletons. The sequenced sample was PBMCs, obtained 5 days after the yellow fever booster vaccination. All receptors derive from a young man who received the YFV17D yellow fever vaccine.

The rearrangement uses TRBV9 and TRBJ2-7, with TRBD1 as a possible D gene (6 bases). This CDR3 region has 12 residues. Trimming cost V 3 bases and J 7 bases, with 11 bases left between them. The germline CDR1 and CDR2 sequences are SGDLS and YYNGEE. The CDR3 protein is CASSAGVGEQYF. The DNA of the CDR3 is TGTGCCAGCAGCGCAGGGGTCGGGGAGCAGTACTTC.

There are a few counts of this clonotype. The V and J genes are TRBV5-1 and TRBJ1-1; D is perhaps TRBD1 (5 bases). Trimming took off 1 base at V and 3 bases at J, with 13 bases between the two ends. Germline CDR1 is SGHRS and CDR2 is YFSETQ. The CDR3 has 15 amino acids. CDR3 sequence: CASSLLGARDTEAFF. The CDR3 DNA sequence: TGCGCCAGCAGCTTGTTAGGGGCGAGGGACACTGAAGCTTTCTTT.